This TCR beta chain was identified in a study of CD8+ T cells in alopecia areata. General study results and limits: Clonality was higher in lesional than normal scalp, especially in alopecia totalis/universalis. Against the mouse data, patients shared TCRs less clearly, possibly for HLA reasons.

It was cDNA, reverse transcribed from extracted RNA, that served as the sequencing template. Libraries were prepared by immunoSEQ multiplex PCR; TCRdb keeps only in-frame clonotypes and omits some of them. The sample holds more than 100,000 clones, over 50% seen once. Concerning this clone itself: What it binds is unknown.

Here the sequenced sample was CD4+ T cells sorted from blood, taken at week 0. This TCR was sampled from a human donor with alopecia areata.

In nucleotides, the CDR3 is TGCAGCGTTGAACAGGATAGTACCGGGGAGCTGTTTTTT. This sequence encodes CSVEQDSTGELFF. The genes are TRBV29-1 and TRBJ2-2; no firm D call. Trimming shortened V by 2 bases and J by 5 bases, and 9 bases separated the two germline ends. The CDR3 covers 13 residues. Germline V CDR1 and CDR2: SQVTM, ANQGSEA.